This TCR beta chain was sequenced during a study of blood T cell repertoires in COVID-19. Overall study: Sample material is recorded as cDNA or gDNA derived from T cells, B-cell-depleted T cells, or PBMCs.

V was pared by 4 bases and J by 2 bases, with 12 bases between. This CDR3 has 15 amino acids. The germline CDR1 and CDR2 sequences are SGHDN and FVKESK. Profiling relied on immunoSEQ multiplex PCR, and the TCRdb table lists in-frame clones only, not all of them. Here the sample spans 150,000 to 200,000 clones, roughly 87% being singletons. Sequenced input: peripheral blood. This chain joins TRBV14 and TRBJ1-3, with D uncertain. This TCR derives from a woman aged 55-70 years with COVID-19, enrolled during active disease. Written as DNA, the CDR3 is TGTGCCAGCAGCCGTCGGTGGGCAGCTGGAAACACCATATATTTT. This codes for CASSRRWAAGNTIYF.